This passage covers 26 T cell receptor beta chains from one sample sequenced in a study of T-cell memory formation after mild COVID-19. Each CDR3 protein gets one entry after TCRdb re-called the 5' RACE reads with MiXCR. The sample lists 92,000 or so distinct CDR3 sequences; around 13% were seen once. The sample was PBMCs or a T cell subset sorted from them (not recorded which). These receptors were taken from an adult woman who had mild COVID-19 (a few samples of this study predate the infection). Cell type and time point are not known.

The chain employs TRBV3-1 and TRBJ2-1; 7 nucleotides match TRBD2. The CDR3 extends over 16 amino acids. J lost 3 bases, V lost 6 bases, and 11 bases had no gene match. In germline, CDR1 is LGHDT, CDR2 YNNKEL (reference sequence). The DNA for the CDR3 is TGTGCCAGCAGTATTGAGACCCGGGACTACTACAATGAGCAGTTCTTC. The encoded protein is CASSIETRDYYNEQFF.

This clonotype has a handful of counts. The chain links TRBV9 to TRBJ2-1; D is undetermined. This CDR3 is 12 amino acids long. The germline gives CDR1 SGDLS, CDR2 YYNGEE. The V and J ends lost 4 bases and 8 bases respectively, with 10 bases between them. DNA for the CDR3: TGTGCCAGCAGCCCTAACGGAGATGAGCAGTTCTTC. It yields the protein CASSPNGDEQFF. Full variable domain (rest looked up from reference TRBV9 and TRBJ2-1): DSGVTQTPKHLITATGQRVTLRCSPRSGDLSVYWYQQSLDQGLQFLIQYYNGEERAKGNILERFSAQQFPDLHSELNLSSLELGDSALYFCASSPNGDEQFFGPGTRLTVL.

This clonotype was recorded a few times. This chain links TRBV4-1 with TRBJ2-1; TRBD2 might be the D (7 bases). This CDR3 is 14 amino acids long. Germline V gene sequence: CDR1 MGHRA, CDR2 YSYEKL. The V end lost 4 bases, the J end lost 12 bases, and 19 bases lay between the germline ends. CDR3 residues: CASSREGLGQGQFF. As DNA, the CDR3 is TGCGCCAGCAGCCGGGAGGGACTGGGACAAGGGCAGTTCTTC.

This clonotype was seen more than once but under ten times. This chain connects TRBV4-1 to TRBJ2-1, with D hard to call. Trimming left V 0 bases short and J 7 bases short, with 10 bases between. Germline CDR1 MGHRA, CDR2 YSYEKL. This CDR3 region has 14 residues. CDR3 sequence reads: CASSQESVTNEQFF. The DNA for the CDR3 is TGCGCCAGCAGCCAAGAGTCCGTCACGAATGAGCAGTTCTTC.

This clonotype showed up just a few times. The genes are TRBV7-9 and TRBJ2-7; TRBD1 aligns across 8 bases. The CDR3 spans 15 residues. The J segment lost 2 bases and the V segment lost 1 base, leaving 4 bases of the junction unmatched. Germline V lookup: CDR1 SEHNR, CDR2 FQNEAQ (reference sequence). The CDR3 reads CASSLVRTGPYEQYF. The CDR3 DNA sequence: TGTGCCAGCAGCTTAGTTAGGACAGGGCCCTACGAGCAGTACTTC.

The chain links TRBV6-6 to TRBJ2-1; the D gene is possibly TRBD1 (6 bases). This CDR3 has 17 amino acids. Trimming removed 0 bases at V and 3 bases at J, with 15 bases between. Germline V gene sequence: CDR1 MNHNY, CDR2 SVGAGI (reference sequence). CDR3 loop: CASSYSWGQEGYNEQFF. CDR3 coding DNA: TGTGCCAGCAGTTACTCGTGGGGGCAAGAAGGCTACAATGAGCAGTTCTTC.

The CDR3 spells CASSLWPPGQGSSYNEQFF. The CDR3 nucleotides read TGTGCCAGCAGTTTATGGCCCCCGGGACAGGGTAGCTCCTACAATGAGCAGTTCTTC. The genes are TRBV27 and TRBJ2-1; 9 nucleotides match TRBD1. CDR3 size: 19 residues. Germline-derived CDR1 and CDR2 are MNHEY and SMNVEV (reference sequence). V lost 1 base to trimming and J lost 0 bases; unmatched junction nucleotides: 10.

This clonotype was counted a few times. This CDR3 reads CASSYSEGQPQHF. CDR3 sequence (DNA): TGTGCCAGCAGTTACTCGGAGGGTCAGCCCCAGCATTTT. This chain uses TRBV6-6 with TRBJ1-5, with D hard to call. V was cut by 0 bases and J by 6 bases, with 6 bases left in between. The germline V gene has CDR1 MNHNY and CDR2 SVGAGI (reference sequence). CDR3 length: 13 amino acids.

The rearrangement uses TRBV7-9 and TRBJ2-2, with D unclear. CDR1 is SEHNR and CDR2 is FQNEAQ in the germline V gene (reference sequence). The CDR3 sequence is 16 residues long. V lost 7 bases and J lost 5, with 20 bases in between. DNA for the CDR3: TGTGCCAGCACTCGACCGGGTGCATTTGGGACCGGGGAGCTGTTTTTT. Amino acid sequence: CASTRPGAFGTGELFF.

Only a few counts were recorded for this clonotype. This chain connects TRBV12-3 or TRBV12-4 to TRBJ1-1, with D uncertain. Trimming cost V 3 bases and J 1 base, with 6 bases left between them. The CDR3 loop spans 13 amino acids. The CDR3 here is CASSFSGNTEAFF. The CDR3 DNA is TGTGCCAGCAGTTTTTCAGGGAACACTGAAGCTTTCTTT.

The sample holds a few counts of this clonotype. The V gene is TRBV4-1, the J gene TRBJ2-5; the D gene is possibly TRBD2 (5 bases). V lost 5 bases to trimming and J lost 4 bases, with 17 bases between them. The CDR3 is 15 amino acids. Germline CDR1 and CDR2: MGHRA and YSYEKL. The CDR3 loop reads CASSLRRDWGETQYF. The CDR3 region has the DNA TGCGCCAGCAGCTTACGCCGGGATTGGGGAGAGACCCAGTACTTC.

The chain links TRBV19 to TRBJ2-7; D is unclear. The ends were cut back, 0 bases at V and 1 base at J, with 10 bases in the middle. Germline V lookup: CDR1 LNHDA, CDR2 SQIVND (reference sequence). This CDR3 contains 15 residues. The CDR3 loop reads CASSIDDGASYEQYF. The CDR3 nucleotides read TGTGCCAGTAGTATAGATGACGGAGCTTCCTACGAGCAGTACTTC.

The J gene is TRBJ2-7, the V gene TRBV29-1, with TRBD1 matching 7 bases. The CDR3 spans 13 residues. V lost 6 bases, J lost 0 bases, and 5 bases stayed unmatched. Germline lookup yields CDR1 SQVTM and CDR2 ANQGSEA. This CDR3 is CSVMTGSSYEQYF. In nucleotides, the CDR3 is TGCAGCGTGATGACAGGGAGCTCCTACGAGCAGTACTTC.

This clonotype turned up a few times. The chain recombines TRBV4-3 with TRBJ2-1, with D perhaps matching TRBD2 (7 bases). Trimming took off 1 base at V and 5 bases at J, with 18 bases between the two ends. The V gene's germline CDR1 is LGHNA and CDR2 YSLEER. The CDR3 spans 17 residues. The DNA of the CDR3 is TGCGCCAGCAGCCAAGCGAGAACTAGGGAGGGGGACAATGAGCAGTTCTTC. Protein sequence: CASSQARTREGDNEQFF.

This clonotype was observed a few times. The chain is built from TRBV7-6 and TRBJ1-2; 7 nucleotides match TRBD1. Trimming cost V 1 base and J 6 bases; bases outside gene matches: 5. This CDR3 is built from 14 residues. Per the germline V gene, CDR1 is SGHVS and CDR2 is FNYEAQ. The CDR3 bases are TGTGCCAGCAGCTTAGTAGGGGGCGCCCATGGCTACACCTTC. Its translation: CASSLVGGAHGYTF.

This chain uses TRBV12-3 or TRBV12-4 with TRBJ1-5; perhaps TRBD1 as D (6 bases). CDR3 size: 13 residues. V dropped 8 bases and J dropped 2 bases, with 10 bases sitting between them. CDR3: CASEEGGNQPQHF. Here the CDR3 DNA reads TGTGCCAGCGAAGAGGGGGGCAATCAGCCCCAGCATTTT.

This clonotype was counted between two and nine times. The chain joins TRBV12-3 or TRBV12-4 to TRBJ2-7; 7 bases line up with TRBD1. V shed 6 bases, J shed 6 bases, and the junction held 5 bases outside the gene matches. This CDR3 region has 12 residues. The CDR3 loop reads CASSFTGVEQYF. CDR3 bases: TGTGCCAGCAGCTTCACAGGGGTCGAGCAGTACTTC.

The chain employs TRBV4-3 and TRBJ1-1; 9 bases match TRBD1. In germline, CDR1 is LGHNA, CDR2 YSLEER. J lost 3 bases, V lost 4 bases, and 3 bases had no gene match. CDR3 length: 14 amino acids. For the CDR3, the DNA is TGCGCCAGCAGCCCCGACAGGGGGTACACTGAAGCTTTCTTT. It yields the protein CASSPDRGYTEAFF.

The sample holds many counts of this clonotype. The CDR3 sequence is CASSSAGGQETQYF. The CDR3 DNA is TGTGCCAGCAGCTCAGCGGGAGGGCAAGAGACCCAGTACTTC. The gene calls are TRBV7-9 and TRBJ2-5, with 10 bases identical to TRBD2. The CDR3 covers 14 residues. Trimming took 4 bases from V and 2 from J; bases not matched to a gene: 1. Germline CDR1 is SEHNR and CDR2 is FQNEAQ (reference sequence). The complete variable domain, with remaining parts taken from reference TRBV7-9 and TRBJ2-5, reads DTGVSQNPRHKITKRGQNVTFRCDPISEHNRLYWYRQTLGQGPEFLTYFQNEAQLEKSRLLSDRFSAERPKGSFSTLEIQRTEQGDSAMYLCASSSAGGQETQYFGPGTRLLVL.

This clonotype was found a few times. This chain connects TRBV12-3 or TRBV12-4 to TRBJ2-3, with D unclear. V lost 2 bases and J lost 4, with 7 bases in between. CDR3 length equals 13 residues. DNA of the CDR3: TGTGCCAGCAGTTTAACAGCTTCAGATACGCAGTATTTT. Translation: CASSLTASDTQYF.

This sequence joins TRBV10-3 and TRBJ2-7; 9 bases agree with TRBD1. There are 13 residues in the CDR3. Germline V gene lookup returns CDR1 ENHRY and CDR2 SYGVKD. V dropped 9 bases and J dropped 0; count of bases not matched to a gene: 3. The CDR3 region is CAMGTGSSYEQYF. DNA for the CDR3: TGTGCCATGGGGACAGGGAGCTCCTACGAGCAGTACTTC.

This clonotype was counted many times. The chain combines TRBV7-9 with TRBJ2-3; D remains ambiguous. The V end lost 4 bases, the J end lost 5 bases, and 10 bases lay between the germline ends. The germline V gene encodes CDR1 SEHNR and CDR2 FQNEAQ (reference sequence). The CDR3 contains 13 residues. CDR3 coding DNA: TGTGCCAGCAGCTCCGTGGTTGTAGATACGCAGTATTTT. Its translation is CASSSVVVDTQYF.

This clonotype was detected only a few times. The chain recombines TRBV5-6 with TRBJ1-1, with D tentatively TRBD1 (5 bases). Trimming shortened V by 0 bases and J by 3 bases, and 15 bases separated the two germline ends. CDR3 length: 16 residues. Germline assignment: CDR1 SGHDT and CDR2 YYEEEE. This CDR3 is CASSLGSGGAHTEAFF. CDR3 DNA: TGTGCCAGCAGCTTGGGATCAGGCGGGGCCCACACTGAAGCTTTCTTT.

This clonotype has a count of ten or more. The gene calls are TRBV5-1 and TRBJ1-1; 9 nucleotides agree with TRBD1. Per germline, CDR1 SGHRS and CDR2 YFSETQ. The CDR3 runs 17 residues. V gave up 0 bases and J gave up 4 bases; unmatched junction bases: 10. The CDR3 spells CASSLEPQGARATEAFF. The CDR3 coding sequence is TGCGCCAGCAGCTTGGAACCACAGGGGGCGCGGGCCACTGAAGCTTTCTTT.

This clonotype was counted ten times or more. In DNA form, the CDR3 reads TGTGCCAGCAGCTTGTTTACGGCGGGAGGACGGTCCTACGAGCAGTACTTC. Translation gives CASSLFTAGGRSYEQYF. The rearrangement uses TRBV7-9 and TRBJ2-7, with 8 bases lining up with TRBD2. CDR1 is SEHNR, CDR2 FQNEAQ, per germline (reference sequence). This CDR3 spans 17 amino acids. V was pared by 3 bases and J by 1 base, with 11 bases of the junction left unmatched.

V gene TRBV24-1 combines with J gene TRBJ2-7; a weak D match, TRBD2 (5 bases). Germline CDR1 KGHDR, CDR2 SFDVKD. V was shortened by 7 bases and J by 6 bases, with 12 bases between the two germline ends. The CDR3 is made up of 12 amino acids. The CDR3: CATSPGRGEQYF. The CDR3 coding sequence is TGTGCCACCAGCCCAGGTCGGGGCGAGCAGTACTTC.